This T cell receptor (beta chain) was sequenced during a study of CD8 T cells in Susac syndrome. Study-wide background: The Susac syndrome patients were therapy-naive, on corticosteroids, or on intravenous immunoglobulin alone at blood draw.

High-throughput TCR beta sequencing covered peripheral CD8+ and CD4+ T cells. Definite or probable Susac syndrome was diagnosed using recently defined diagnostic criteria. Random hexamers were used to reverse transcribe about 0.5 to 1 ug of RNA. A multiplex approach, immunoSEQ multiplex PCR, amplified TCR beta CDR3 across 54 Vbeta and 13 Jbeta. TCRdb reprocessed the immunoSEQ multiplex PCR reads with MiXCR, giving one entry per CDR3 protein. The repertoire consists of 160,000 or so distinct CDR3 sequences, with 94% occurring once and the leading ten covering roughly 0.11%. CDR1 and CDR2 from the germline V gene are MNHEY and SVGAGI. This CDR3 is 14 amino acids long. Trimming removed 2 bases at V and 5 bases at J, with 10 bases between.

The sequencing input was CD4+ T cells from PBMCs. V is TRBV6-5 and J is TRBJ2-1; a possible D gene is TRBD1 (6 bases). This clonotype was sampled from a human donor with Susac syndrome. CDR3 residues: CASSYPGADNEQFF. The CDR3, as DNA: TGTGCCAGCAGTTACCCAGGGGCCGACAATGAGCAGTTCTTC.